This section outlines one T cell receptor (beta chain) sequence together with its context. This sample stems from a study of early T cells in non-severe SARS-CoV-2 infection. cDNA molecules, individually, were tagged with unique molecular identifiers. TCRdb independently ran MiXCR on the 5' RACE reads; one entry per CDR3 protein. The sample yields 80,000 to 95,000 distinct CDR3 sequences, roughly an eighth seen once. Specimen: whole blood. The TCR sequence derives from an adult who was a healthcare worker with PCR-confirmed SARS-CoV-2 infection or an uninfected control (not recorded which).

The CDR3: CASSSTGTSLSYEQYF. The CDR3 coding sequence is TGTGCCAGCAGCTCCACCGGGACTAGTCTTTCCTACGAGCAGTACTTC. The chain is built from TRBV7-9 and TRBJ2-7, with 8 bases identical to TRBD2. In germline, CDR1 is SEHNR, CDR2 FQNEAQ (reference sequence). The CDR3 covers 16 residues. Germline trimming cut 4 bases from V and 1 base from J; bases unmatched to any gene: 9. Full variable domain (missing parts from reference TRBV7-9 and TRBJ2-7): DTGVSQNPRHKITKRGQNVTFRCDPISEHNRLYWYRQTLGQGPEFLTYFQNEAQLEKSRLLSDRFSAERPKGSFSTLEIQRTEQGDSAMYLCASSSTGTSLSYEQYFGPGTRLTVT.